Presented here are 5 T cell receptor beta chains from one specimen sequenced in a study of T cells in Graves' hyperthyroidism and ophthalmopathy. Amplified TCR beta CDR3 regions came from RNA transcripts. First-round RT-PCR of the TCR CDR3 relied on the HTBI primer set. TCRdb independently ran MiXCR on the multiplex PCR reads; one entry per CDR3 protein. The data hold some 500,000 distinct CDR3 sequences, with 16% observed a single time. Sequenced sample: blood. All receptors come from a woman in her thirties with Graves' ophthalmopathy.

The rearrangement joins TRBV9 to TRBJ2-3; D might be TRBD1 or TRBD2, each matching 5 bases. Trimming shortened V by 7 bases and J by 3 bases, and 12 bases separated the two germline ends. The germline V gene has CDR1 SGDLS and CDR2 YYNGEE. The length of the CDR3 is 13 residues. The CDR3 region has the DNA TGTGCCAGCGGGGCGTGGGGGACAGATACGCAGTATTTT. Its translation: CASGAWGTDTQYF.

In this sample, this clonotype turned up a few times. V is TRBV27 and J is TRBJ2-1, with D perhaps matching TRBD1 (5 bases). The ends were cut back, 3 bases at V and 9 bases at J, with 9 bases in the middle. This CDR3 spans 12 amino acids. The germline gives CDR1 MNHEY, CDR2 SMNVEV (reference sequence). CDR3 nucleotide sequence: TGTGCCAGCAGTTTTTCAAGGGGTGAGCAGTTCTTC. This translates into CASSFSRGEQFF.

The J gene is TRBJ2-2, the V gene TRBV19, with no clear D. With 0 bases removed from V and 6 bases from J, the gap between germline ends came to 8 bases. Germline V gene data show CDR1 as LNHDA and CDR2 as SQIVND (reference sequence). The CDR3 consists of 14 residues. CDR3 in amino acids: CASSIDFAAGELFF. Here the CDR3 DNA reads TGTGCCAGTAGTATAGATTTTGCAGCCGGGGAGCTGTTTTTT.

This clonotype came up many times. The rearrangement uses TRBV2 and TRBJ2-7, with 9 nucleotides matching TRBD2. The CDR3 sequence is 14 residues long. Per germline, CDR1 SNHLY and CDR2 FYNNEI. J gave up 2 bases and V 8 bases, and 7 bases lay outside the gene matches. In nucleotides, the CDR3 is TGTGCCAGCCGGAGACTAGCGGCTACCTACGAGCAGTACTTC. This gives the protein CASRRLAATYEQYF.

The CDR3 here is CASSLRGITLGTSWNEQFF. Here the CDR3 DNA reads TGTGCCAGCAGTTTACGCGGAATCACCCTGGGGACTAGCTGGAATGAGCAGTTCTTC. The chain has TRBV27 and TRBJ2-1; 9 nucleotides align to TRBD2. J lost 7 bases, V lost 2 bases, and 18 bases had no gene match. The germline CDR1 and CDR2 sequences are MNHEY and SMNVEV (reference sequence). The CDR3 is 19 residues long.